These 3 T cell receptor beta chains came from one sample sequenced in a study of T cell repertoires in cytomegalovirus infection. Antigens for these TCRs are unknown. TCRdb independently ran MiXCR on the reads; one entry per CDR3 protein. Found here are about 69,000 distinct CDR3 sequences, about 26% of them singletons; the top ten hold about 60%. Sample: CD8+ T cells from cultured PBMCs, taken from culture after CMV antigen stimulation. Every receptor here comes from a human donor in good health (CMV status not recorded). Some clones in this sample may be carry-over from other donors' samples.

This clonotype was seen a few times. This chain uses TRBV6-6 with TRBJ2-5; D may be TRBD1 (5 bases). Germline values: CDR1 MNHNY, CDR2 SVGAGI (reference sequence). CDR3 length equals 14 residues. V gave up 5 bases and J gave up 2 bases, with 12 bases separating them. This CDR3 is CASSQQETQETQYF. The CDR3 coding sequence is TGTGCCAGCAGTCAACAGGAAACTCAAGAGACCCAGTACTTC.

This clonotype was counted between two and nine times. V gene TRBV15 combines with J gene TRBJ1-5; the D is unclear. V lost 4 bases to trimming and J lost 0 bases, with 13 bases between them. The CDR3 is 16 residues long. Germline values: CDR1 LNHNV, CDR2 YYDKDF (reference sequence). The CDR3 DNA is TGTGCCACCAGCACGGAGGCAGAACATAGCAATCAGCCCCAGCATTTT. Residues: CATSTEAEHSNQPQHF.

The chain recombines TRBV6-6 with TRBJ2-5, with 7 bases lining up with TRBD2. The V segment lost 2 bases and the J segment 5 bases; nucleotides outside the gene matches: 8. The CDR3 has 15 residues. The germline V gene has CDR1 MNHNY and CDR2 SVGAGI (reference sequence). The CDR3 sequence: CASSYPGREVETQYF. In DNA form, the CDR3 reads TGTGCCAGCAGTTACCCGGGGAGGGAAGTTGAGACCCAGTACTTC.